One sample yielded the 10 T cell receptor beta chains listed below, sequenced in a study of identical twins (dated by TCRdb to about 2016). The library was produced with 5' RACE. TCRdb lists the instrument as Illumina HiSeq 2000. Using fastp trimming at Q25 and MiXCR clonotype assembly, TCRdb reanalyzed the public sequencing data and kept in-frame beta chains. CDR3 protein duplicates are merged, each entry listing the most common genes and DNA. This sample comprises 400,000 to 550,000 distinct CDR3 sequences, 22% of them detected only once. The ten biggest clones cover about 0.99% of the sample. These data were also reused for a study on T cells expressing NK-cell markers.

Sequencing was performed on CD4+ T cells sorted from blood. All receptors derive from a woman younger than 30 in good health.

The chain joins TRBV10-3 to TRBJ2-3; D ambiguous. The CDR3 extends over 11 amino acids. Germline CDR1 ENHRY, CDR2 SYGVKD. The ends were cut back, 4 bases at V and 5 bases at J, with 4 bases in the middle. CDR3: CAISGGDTQYF. For the CDR3, the DNA is TGTGCCATCAGTGGTGGAGATACGCAGTATTTT.

In its sample, this clonotype was seen a few times. The V gene is TRBV6-5, the J gene TRBJ2-7, with TRBD2 matching over 7 bases. The germline V gene encodes CDR1 MNHEY and CDR2 SVGAGI. This CDR3 comprises 14 residues. J gave up 3 bases and V 3 bases, and 5 bases lay outside the gene matches. CDR3 nucleotides: TGTGCCAGCAGTTATGGGGAGGGTGGCTACGAGCAGTACTTC. It specifies CASSYGEGGYEQYF.

The table lists this clonotype with a few counts. This rearrangement joins TRBV12-3 or TRBV12-4 to TRBJ1-5; D possibly corresponds to TRBD1 (5 bases). Deletions cut 5 bases from V and 5 bases from J, with 22 bases between. This CDR3 comprises 17 residues. The CDR3 region is CASSGRSAGTPDQPQHF. Written as DNA, the CDR3 is TGTGCCAGCAGTGGAAGGTCCGCAGGGACTCCCGATCAGCCCCAGCATTTT.

V gene TRBV5-1 combines with J gene TRBJ2-6; 7 positions match TRBD1. CDR1 is SGHRS and CDR2 is YFSETQ in the germline V gene. This CDR3 has 18 amino acids. With 0 bases clipped from V and 1 base from J, the junction kept 7 bases outside the gene matches. The CDR3 loop reads CASSLVRGHRSGANVLTF. The CDR3 nucleotides read TGCGCCAGCAGCTTGGTAAGGGGGCATCGTTCTGGGGCCAACGTCCTGACTTTC.

This clonotype was picked up a small number of times. This rearrangement joins TRBV7-2 to TRBJ1-4, with a possible D match to TRBD1 (5 bases). Germline CDR1 SGHTA, CDR2 FQGNSA. This CDR3 is 17 amino acids long. Trimming shortened V by 2 bases and J by 0 bases, and 13 bases separated the two germline ends. CDR3 coding DNA: TGTGCCAGCAGCTTATCCGGGGCTCGTGCAACTAATGAAAAACTGTTTTTT. This gives the protein CASSLSGARATNEKLFF.

This clonotype was detected only a few times. The rearrangement uses TRBV9 and TRBJ2-3, with 8 bases that match TRBD1. Germline V gene sequence: CDR1 SGDLS, CDR2 YYNGEE. This CDR3 has 14 residues. After removal of 4 bases from V and 5 bases from J, the junction contained 6 bases not matched to a gene. CDR3 DNA: TGTGCCAGCAGCTTTGACAGGGGTCGAGATACGCAGTATTTT. This translates into CASSFDRGRDTQYF.

The chain has TRBV18 and TRBJ1-1; perhaps TRBD1 as D (5 bases). This CDR3 comprises 16 residues. The V gene lost 3 bases and the J gene lost 1 base, with 15 bases spanning the gap. Germline V gene sequence: CDR1 KGHSH, CDR2 LQKENI. This CDR3 reads CASSPRDLSTNTEAFF. Here the CDR3 DNA reads TGTGCCAGCTCACCGAGGGACCTCTCGACGAACACTGAAGCTTTCTTT.

A few counts support this clonotype. The CDR3 nucleotides read TGTGCCAGCAGTACCCCGGGACAGGGGATGGGGAGCACTGAAGCTTTCTTT. Protein: CASSTPGQGMGSTEAFF. The genes are TRBV2 and TRBJ1-1, with 10 bases that match TRBD1. V shed 5 bases, J shed 4 bases, and the junction held 13 bases outside the gene matches. Germline loops: CDR1 SNHLY, CDR2 FYNNEI. The CDR3 is 17 residues long. The full variable domain, with the rest looked up from reference TRBV2 and TRBJ1-1, is EPEVTQTPSHQVTQMGQEVILRCVPISNHLYFYWYRQILGQKVEFLVSFYNNEISEKSEIFDDQFSVERPDGSNFTLKIRSTKLEDSAMYFCASSTPGQGMGSTEAFFGQGTRLTVV.

The V call is TRBV29-1, the J call TRBJ2-2; no clear D. Germline-derived CDR1 and CDR2 are SQVTM and ANQGSEA. The CDR3 has 13 amino acids. Deletions cut 3 bases from V and 1 base from J, with 6 bases between. The CDR3 loop is CSVDTGNTGELFF. As DNA, the CDR3 is TGCAGCGTTGACACCGGGAACACCGGGGAGCTGTTTTTT.

This clonotype has a single count. The CDR3 spells CASRNLAGAENEQFF. As DNA, the CDR3 is TGTGCCAGCAGGAATCTAGCGGGAGCCGAAAATGAGCAGTTCTTC. The chain joins TRBV2 to TRBJ2-1; 10 bases align to TRBD2. Germline assignment: CDR1 SNHLY and CDR2 FYNNEI. The CDR3 has 15 amino acids. J lost 7 bases, V lost 6 bases, and 9 bases had no gene match. Complete variable domain (other parts from reference TRBV2 and TRBJ2-1): EPEVTQTPSHQVTQMGQEVILRCVPISNHLYFYWYRQILGQKVEFLVSFYNNEISEKSEIFDDQFSVERPDGSNFTLKIRSTKLEDSAMYFCASRNLAGAENEQFFGPGTRLTVL.